The clone carrying this T cell receptor beta chain was seen many times. Its antigen is not identified. This specimen comes from a study of tumor and adjacent non-tumor tissue in lung cancer. Study information: On average, productive TCRbeta reads reached some 4.2 million per sample. Study results and limitations: Compared with tumor, normal lung showed significantly lower TCR diversity. Higher tumor TCR diversity was associated with shorter survival.

A modified ARM-PCR protocol with three rounds of nested PCR amplified TCRbeta. A single record per CDR3 protein comes from TCRdb applying MiXCR to the multiplex PCR reads. The sample records tens of thousands of distinct CDR3 sequences, around 64% being singletons. No cell sorting was done before RNA was extracted from the tissue. This clonotype was obtained from a man aged 60 to 69 with non-small cell lung cancer. The sample taken for sequencing was lung tumor tissue.

CDR3 sequence reads: CASSNAGGADYGYTF. The CDR3 region has the DNA TGTGCCAGCAGCAACGCAGGGGGCGCGGACTATGGCTACACCTTC. V gene TRBV6-6 combines with J gene TRBJ1-2; TRBD1 matches at 8 bases. This CDR3 has 15 amino acids. Germline V CDR1 and CDR2: MNHNY, SVGAGI (reference sequence). Trimming cost V 6 bases and J 3 bases; bases outside gene matches: 9.